Listed below are T cell receptor beta chains from one sample, sequenced in a study of cytomegalovirus exposure and HLA in healthy donors. Profiled with immunoSEQ multiplex PCR; TCRdb holds only in-frame clones, not every one. The table includes 150,000 or so clones, around 80% detected once. The sequenced material came from PBMCs. The receptors here all came from a middle-aged man in good health and CMV-seropositive. Each CDR3 is given with its conserved first and last residue. D genes are given only for firm matches. Expanded clones get a size class; other rows say once, few or many, or leave the size out.

>TRBJ2-3|15|TRBV5-1|TRBD2|NA
CASSLASGITDTQYF
TGCGCCAGCAGCTTGGCTAGCGGGATAACAGATACGCAGTATTTT
>TRBJ1-5|13|TRBV7-8|NA|NA
CASSSGLYQPQHF
TGTGCCAGCAGCAGCGGTTTGTATCAGCCCCAGCATTTT
>TRBJ1-4|13|TRBV6-5|NA|NA
CASSRTVQEKLFF
TGTGCCAGCAGCCGGACAGTTCAGGAAAAACTGTTTTTT
>TRBJ1-5|16|TRBV19|NA|NA
CASSIPGGYSNQPQHF
TGCGCCAGTAGTATACCCGGGGGTTATAGCAATCAGCCCCAGCATTTT
>TRBJ2-5|15|TRBV7-2|NA|NA
CASSVQVHPQETQYF
TGTGCCAGCAGCGTACAGGTCCATCCTCAAGAGACCCAGTACTTC
>TRBJ1-2|13|TRBV28|TRBD1|NA
CATNPTGIGGYTF
TGTGCCACCAACCCGACAGGGATCGGTGGCTACACCTTC
>TRBJ2-2|15|TRBV6-6|TRBD2|few
CASSYREGLTGELFF
TGTGCCAGCAGTTATCGGGAGGGCCTGACCGGGGAGCTGTTTTTT
>TRBJ1-1|13|TRBV27|NA|NA
CASSFSSNTEAFF
TGTGCCAGCAGTTTTTCGTCGAACACTGAAGCTTTCTTT
>TRBJ2-3|15|TRBV27|TRBD2|NA
CASTPGRAYTDTQYF
TGTGCCAGCACTCCCGGGAGGGCCTACACAGATACGCAGTATTTT
>TRBJ2-1|18|TRBV19|TRBD2|NA
CASRRELAGGRAYNEQFF
TGTGCCAGTAGGCGTGAACTAGCGGGAGGGAGAGCCTACAATGAGCAGTTCTTC
>TRBJ2-2|14|TRBV27|TRBD2|NA
CAIKAGEGTGELFF
TGTGCCATTAAAGCGGGAGAGGGCACCGGGGAGCTGTTTTTT
>TRBJ2-3|15|TRBV7-9|TRBD1|NA
CASSTGGSETDTQYF
TGTGCCAGCAGCACAGGGGGCTCAGAAACAGATACGCAGTATTTT
>TRBJ2-7|13|TRBV10-3|NA|NA
CAIAGLGGYEQYF
TGTGCCATCGCGGGGCTCGGGGGTTACGAGCAGTACTTC
>TRBJ1-1|14|TRBV27|TRBD1|NA
CASSIRDRPSEAFF
TGTGCCAGCAGTATCCGGGACAGGCCGTCTGAAGCTTTCTTT
>TRBJ2-4|18|TRBV19|NA|NA
CASSSRRVFGIAKNIQYF
TGTGCCAGTAGTTCCCGGAGGGTTTTCGGTATAGCCAAAAACATTCAGTACTTC
>TRBJ2-7|13|TRBV4-2|TRBD2|once
CASSPPGGEQQYF
TGTGCCAGCAGCCCCCCGGGGGGGGAGCAGCAGTACTTC
>TRBJ2-7|17|TRBV7-3|TRBD2|NA
CASSLPRLAGGMYEQYF
TGTGCCAGCAGCTTACCCAGACTAGCGGGAGGAATGTACGAGCAGTACTTC
>TRBJ1-1|13|TRBV28|NA|NA
CASSAGGVTEAFF
TGTGCCAGCAGCGCGGGGGGGGTCACTGAAGCTTTCTTT
>TRBJ1-5|16|TRBV19|NA|few
CASSIGWSSSNQPQHF
TGTGCCAGTAGTATAGGGTGGAGTAGTAGCAATCAGCCCCAGCATTTT
>TRBJ2-1|15|TRBV6-6|NA|NA
CASSYSSEQRNEQFF
TGTGCCAGCAGTTACTCCTCGGAACAGCGGAATGAGCAGTTCTTC
>TRBJ2-2|17|TRBV5-1|NA|NA
CASSLVAGTVNTGELFF
TGCGCCAGCAGCTTGGTTGCGGGAACGGTGAACACCGGGGAGCTGTTTTTT
>TRBJ2-7|14|TRBV6-1|TRBD1|NA
CASSVGTGSTEQYF
TGTGCCAGCAGTGTTGGGACAGGGTCAACCGAGCAGTACTTC
>TRBJ1-1|15|TRBV6-5|NA|once
CASSWRGEMNTEAFF
TGTGCCAGCAGTTGGCGGGGGGAAATGAACACTGAAGCTTTCTTT
>TRBJ2-1|17|TRBV9|NA|once
CASSPYSNPSSYNEQFF
TGTGCCAGCAGCCCATACAGCAACCCCAGCTCCTACAATGAGCAGTTCTTC
>TRBJ2-6|18|TRBV13|NA|NA
CASSLGDGGSSGANVLTF
TGTGCCAGCAGCTTAGGCGACGGTGGGAGCTCTGGGGCCAACGTCCTGACTTTC
>TRBJ2-3|17|TRBV13|NA|NA
CASSREVGGELTDTQYF
TGTGCCAGCAGCCGCGAGGTCGGGGGAGAGCTCACAGATACGCAGTATTTT
>TRBJ1-2|13|TRBV10-3|NA|few
CAISVDRNYGYTF
TGTGCCATCAGTGTCGACAGAAACTATGGCTACACCTTC
>TRBJ1-2|11|TRBV2|TRBD1|NA
CASGTGDGYTF
TGTGCCAGCGGGACAGGCGACGGCTACACCTTC
>TRBJ2-5|14|TRBV28|NA|once
CASSLGGLQETQYF
TGTGCCAGCAGTTTGGGGGGACTCCAAGAGACCCAGTACTTC
>TRBJ2-1|16|TRBV7-2|NA|NA
CASTVTPGSSHNEQFF
TGTGCCAGCACCGTCACCCCCGGGAGTTCCCACAATGAGCAGTTCTTC